This paragraph covers one T cell receptor (beta chain) sequence. TCRdb reanalysed the 5' RACE reads using MiXCR and keeps one entry per CDR3 protein. The sample lists more than 80,000 distinct CDR3 sequences, 9.5% to 15% occurring once. This record belongs to a study of spatial heterogeneity in lung cancer. The V end lost 7 bases, the J end lost 3 bases, and 9 bases lay between the germline ends. The CDR3 has 13 amino acids. Germline values: CDR1 LNHDA, CDR2 SQIVND (reference sequence). The time point here: sample taken at primary tumor resection. Sequencing of whole RNA from tumor, nontumor lung or frozen PBMC involved no sorting.

The genes are TRBV19 and TRBJ2-2; D is unresolved. The sample here was PBMCs, taken at surgery. This sequence originates from a male donor with early-stage non-small cell lung cancer. DNA of the CDR3: TGTGCCAGTACCAGAGGTCACACCGGGGAGCTGTTTTTT. It translates to CASTRGHTGELFF.